The 3 T cell receptor beta chains in this list originate from one sample, sequenced in a study of shared clonotypes between healthy human individuals. Naive CD8 cells were CD45RO-negative, positively selected for CCR7, excluding terminally differentiated effector memory CD45RA+ cells. Assay: immunoSEQ multiplex PCR; the TCRdb copy retains only in-frame clones and omits some. Seen here are some 2.1 million clones, approximately 94% observed once, and the top ten hold roughly 1%. The sample consisted of naive CD8+ T cells sorted from blood. The source of these receptors is a man between 18 and 29 years old in good health.

This clone appeared a few times. The same CDR3 arises from other DNA sequences in this sample as well. The chain has TRBV30 and TRBJ1-1, with D unresolved. Germline assignment: CDR1 GTSNPN and CDR2 SVGIG (reference sequence). V lost 0 bases to trimming and J lost 0 bases, with 2 bases between them. The length of the CDR3 is 12 residues. As DNA, the CDR3 is TGTGCCTGGAGTGTCCTGAACACTGAAGCTTTCTTT. Protein: CAWSVLNTEAFF.

The genes are TRBV25-1 and TRBJ2-5, with D hard to call. This CDR3 has 14 amino acids. V was clipped by 2 bases and J by 4 bases, with 11 bases between them. Looked up from germline, CDR1 is MGHDK and CDR2 is SYGVNS. The CDR3 region is CASSEVLPRETQYF. Written as DNA, the CDR3 is TGTGCCAGCAGTGAAGTTCTTCCGCGAGAGACCCAGTACTTC. The whole variable domain, remainder taken from reference TRBV25-1 and TRBJ2-5, is EADIYQTPRYLVIGTGKKITLECSQTMGHDKMYWYQQDPGMELHLIHYSYGVNSTEKGDLSSESTVSRIRTEHFPLTLESARPSHTSQYLCASSEVLPRETQYFGPGTRLLVL.

J is TRBJ1-4 and V is TRBV7-9; 7 nucleotides match TRBD1. From germline, CDR1 is SEHNR and CDR2 FQNEAQ (reference sequence). Germline trimming cut 1 base from V and 0 bases from J; bases unmatched to any gene: 8. The CDR3 contains 18 residues. For the CDR3, the DNA is TGTGCCAGCAGCTTAGATACGACAGGGTGGTCAACTAATGAAAAACTGTTTTTT. This gives the protein CASSLDTTGWSTNEKLFF.